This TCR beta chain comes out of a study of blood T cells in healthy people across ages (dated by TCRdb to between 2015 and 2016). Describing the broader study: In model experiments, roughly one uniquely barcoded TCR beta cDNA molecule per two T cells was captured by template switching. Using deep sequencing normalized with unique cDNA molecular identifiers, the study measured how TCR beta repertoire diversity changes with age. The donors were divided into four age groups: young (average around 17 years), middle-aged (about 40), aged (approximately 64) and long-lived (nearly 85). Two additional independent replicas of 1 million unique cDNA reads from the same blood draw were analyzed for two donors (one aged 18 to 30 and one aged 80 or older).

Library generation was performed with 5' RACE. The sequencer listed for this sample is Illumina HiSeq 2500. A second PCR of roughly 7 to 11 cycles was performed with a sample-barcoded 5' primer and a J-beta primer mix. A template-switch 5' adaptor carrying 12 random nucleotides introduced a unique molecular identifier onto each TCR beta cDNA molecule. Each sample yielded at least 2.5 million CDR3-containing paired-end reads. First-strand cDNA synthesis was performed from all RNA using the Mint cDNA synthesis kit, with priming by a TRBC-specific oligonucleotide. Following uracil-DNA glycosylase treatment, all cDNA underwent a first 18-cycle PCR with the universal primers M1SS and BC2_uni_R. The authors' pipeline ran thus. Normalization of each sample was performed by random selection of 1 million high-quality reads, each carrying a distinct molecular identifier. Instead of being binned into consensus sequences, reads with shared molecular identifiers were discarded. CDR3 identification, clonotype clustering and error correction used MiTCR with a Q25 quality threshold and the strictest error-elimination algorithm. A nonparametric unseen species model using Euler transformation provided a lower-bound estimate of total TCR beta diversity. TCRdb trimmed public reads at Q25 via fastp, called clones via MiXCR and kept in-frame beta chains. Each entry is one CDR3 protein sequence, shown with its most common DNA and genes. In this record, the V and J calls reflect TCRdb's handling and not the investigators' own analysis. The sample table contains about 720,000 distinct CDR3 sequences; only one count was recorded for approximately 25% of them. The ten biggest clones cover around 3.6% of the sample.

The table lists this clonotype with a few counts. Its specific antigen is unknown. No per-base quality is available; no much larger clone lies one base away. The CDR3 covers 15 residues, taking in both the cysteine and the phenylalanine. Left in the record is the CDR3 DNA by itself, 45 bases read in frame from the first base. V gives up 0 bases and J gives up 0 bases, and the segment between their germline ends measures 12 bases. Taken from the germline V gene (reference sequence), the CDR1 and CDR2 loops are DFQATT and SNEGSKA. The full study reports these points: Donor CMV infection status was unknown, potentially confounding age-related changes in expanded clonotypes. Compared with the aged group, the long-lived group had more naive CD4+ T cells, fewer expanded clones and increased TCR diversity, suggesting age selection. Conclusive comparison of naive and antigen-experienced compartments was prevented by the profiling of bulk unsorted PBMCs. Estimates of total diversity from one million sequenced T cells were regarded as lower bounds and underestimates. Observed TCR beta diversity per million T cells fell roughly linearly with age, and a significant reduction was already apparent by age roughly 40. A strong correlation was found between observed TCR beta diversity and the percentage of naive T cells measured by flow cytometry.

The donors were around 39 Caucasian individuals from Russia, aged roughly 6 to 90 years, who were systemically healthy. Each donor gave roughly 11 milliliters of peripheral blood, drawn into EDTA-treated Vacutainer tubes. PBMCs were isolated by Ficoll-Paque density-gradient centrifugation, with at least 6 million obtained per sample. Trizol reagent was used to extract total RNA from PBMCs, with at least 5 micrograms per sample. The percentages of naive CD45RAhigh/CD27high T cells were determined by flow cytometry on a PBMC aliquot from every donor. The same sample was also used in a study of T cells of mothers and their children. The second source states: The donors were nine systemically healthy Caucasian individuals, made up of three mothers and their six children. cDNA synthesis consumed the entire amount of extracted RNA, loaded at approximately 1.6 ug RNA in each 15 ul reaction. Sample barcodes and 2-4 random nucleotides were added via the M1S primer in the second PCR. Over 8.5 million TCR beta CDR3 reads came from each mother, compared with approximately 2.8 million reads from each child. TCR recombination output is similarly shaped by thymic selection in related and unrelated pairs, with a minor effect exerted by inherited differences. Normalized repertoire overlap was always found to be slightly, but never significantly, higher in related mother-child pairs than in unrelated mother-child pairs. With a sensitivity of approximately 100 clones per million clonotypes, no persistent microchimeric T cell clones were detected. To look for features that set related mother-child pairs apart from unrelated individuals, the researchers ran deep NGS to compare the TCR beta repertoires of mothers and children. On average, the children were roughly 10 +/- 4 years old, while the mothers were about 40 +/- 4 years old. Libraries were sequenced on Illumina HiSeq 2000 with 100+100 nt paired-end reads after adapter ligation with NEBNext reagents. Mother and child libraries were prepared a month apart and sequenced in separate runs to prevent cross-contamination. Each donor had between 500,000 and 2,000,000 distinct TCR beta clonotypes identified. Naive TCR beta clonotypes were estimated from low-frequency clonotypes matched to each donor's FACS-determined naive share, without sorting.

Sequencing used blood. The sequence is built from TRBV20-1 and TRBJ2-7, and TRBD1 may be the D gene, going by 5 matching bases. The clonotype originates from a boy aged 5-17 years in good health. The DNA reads TGCAGTGCTAGAGATTGGGGCCAAAGCTCCTACGAGCAGTACTTC. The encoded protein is CSARDWGQSSYEQYF.